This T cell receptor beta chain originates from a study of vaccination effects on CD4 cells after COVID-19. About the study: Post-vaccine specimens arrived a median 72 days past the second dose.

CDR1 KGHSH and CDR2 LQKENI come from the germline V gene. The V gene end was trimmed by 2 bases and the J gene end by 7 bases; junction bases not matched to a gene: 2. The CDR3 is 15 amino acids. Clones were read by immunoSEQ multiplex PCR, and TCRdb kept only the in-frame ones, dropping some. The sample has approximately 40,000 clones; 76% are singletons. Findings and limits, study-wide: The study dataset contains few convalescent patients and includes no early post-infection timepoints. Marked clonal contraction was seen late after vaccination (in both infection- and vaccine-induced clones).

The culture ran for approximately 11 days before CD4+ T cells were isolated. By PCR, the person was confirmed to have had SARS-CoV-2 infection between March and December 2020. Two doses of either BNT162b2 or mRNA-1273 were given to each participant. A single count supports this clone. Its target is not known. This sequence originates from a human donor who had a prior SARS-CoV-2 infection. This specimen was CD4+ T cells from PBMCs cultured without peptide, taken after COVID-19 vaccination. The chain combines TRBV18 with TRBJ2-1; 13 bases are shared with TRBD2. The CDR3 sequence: CASSPRLAGGNEQFF. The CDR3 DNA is TGTGCCAGCTCACCAAGACTAGCGGGAGGTAATGAGCAGTTCTTC.